This T cell receptor beta chain was identified in a study of blood T cell repertoires in COVID-19. Losses at the gene ends were 4 bases for V and 1 base for J; bases not matched to a gene: 17. The V gene's germline CDR1 is SGHNT and CDR2 YENEEA. The length of the CDR3 is 20 residues. Produced via immunoSEQ multiplex PCR; TCRdb's table is partial and in-frame only. The profile shows approximately 97,000 clones, 70% to 90% of them singletons. The source of this sequence is a man aged 50 to 59 with active COVID-19. The sequenced material came from peripheral blood. This chain uses TRBV11-3 with TRBJ1-5; 9 positions match TRBD1. The CDR3 DNA reads TGTGCCAGCAGCTCATTATCACTAGGGGACAGGGACGGGAGCAATCAGCCCCAGCATTTT. This encodes CASSSLSLGDRDGSNQPQHF.